This T cell receptor beta chain appears in the sequencing data of a study of T cell repertoires in aging, cancer and after chemotherapy. Study background: Clear clonal overlap appeared across healthy donor samples taken over several months to years.

The CDR3 runs 15 residues. Germline V gene sequence: CDR1 SGHRS, CDR2 YFSETQ. The germline V and J ends were trimmed by 0 bases and 3 bases, with 12 bases remaining between them. Multiplex touch-down PCR with TRB-A/B primers amplified rearranged V-D-J TRB sequences. TCRdb itself ran the multiplex PCR reads through MiXCR, one entry per CDR3 protein. The sample lists about 14,000 distinct CDR3 sequences; around 23% were seen once. Amplification of TCR beta used genomic DNA extracted from peripheral blood. The receptor comes from a human donor in good health. The chain carries TRBV5-1 and TRBJ1-2; D is perhaps TRBD1 (5 bases). The sample was blood. CDR3 nucleotide sequence: TGCGCCAGCAGCTTGGGGGGCCGACCCTACTATGGCTACACCTTC. Its translation is CASSLGGRPYYGYTF.